This T cell receptor (beta chain) was observed in a study of shared clonotypes between healthy human individuals (dated by TCRdb to 2018 to 2020). Background on the whole study: The cohort included three men and a couple of women between 18 and 49 years of age. To estimate repertoire size and how much clonotype sharing occurs between individuals, the study deeply sequenced the blood TCR repertoires of five healthy adults. To increase sequencing depth and limit assay-specific biases, different laboratories used diverse techniques to prepare libraries and sequence TCR repertoires. Each donor's leukapheresis produced roughly between roughly 0.85 and 10 billion PBMCs.

Donors were healthy HIV-negative adults with no recently reported acute infections or vaccinations. All donors were Caucasian adults living in Nashville, Tennessee, USA. In the unsorted samples, approximately 85 million PBMCs were counted, and genomic DNA was extracted using the QIAamp DNA Blood Mini kit. Blood was collected by leukapheresis, and PBMCs were isolated by Ficoll-Histopaque density gradient centrifugation and then cryopreserved in liquid nitrogen vapor phase. Spanning cysteine to phenylalanine, the CDR3 consists of 18 amino acids. The only DNA kept is the CDR3, 54 bases in frame from the first base. Via the germline V gene, CDR1 is SGHAT and CDR2 FQNNGV. The junction shows trimming of 5 bases on V and 2 bases on J, and the gene matches do not reach 15 bases of it. Using the deep immunoSEQ assay, TCR CDR3 regions were amplified from genomic DNA by multiplex PCR. Extracted genomic DNA from each cell subset was spread evenly across all wells of several immunoSEQ 96-well plates, with each plate serving as a replicate. For unsorted PBMC, each replicate PCR was loaded with roughly 270 ng genomic DNA, equivalent to tens of thousands of T cell genomes. Ten immunoSEQ deep assay plates were used to sequence the unsorted PBMC genomic DNA. Purified libraries were quantified with a Qubit 3.0 fluorometer, sized on a Bioanalyzer 2100, and re-quantified with the KAPA Library Quantification kit. Every immunoSEQ 96-well plate was sequenced on a separate single-read 150-cycle Illumina NextSeq 550 flow cell. For the original study's pipeline: Because the immunoSEQ output held only junctional sequences and lacked quality scores, the filtering could not match the filtering applied to full-length reads. To assign V/J genes and CDR3, sequences were annotated against IMGT germline references using PyIR, a Python wrapper for IgBLAST v1.9. Any read was removed if the V/J assignment was weak (E-value above 1e-6), the CDR3 was missing, or the read contained stop codons, out-of-frame junctions, or ambiguous translated residues. A V3J clonotype was defined by an identical inferred V gene, J gene, and CDR3 amino acid sequence. The percentage overlap between two repertoires was calculated by dividing the number of shared unique clonotypes by the size of the smaller repertoire. Repertoire richness was assessed with RTK rarefaction, the Chao1 estimator, and Recon v2.1 estimates of unobserved clonotypes. TCRdb re-hosts the immuneACCESS table, in-frame sequences only. Its copies lack some clones; in the studies checked, an unresolved V gene accounts for under half of them, and the cause for the rest is not known. V and J calls and clone size follow that table, whereas D and trimming were derived from the DNA. The sample profile shows approximately 510,000 clones; 79% of them were found once. Under 15% of the sample belongs to the ten largest clones.

The paper's findings and limits, for the study overall: Based on pairwise subsampling, the degree of clonotype sharing among donors was expected to be affected by sequencing depth. Because the study included only a small number of donors, the genetic and exposure-history diversity represented was limited. Only blood was sampled, and tissue TCR repertoires likely differ from those in blood.

Many counts were recorded for this clone. It lacks a known antigen. No much larger clonotype is one base removed from it; base qualities were not supplied. The TCR was taken from a woman aged 40 to 55 in good health. Some clones in this sample may be carry-over from other donors' samples. Sequencing input: PBMCs. The rearrangement joined TRBV11-2 to TRBJ2-3; TRBD2 agrees with 8 junctional bases. The bases read TGTGCCAGCAGCCTAAAAACGGCTAGCGGGCACTCCACAGATACGCAGTATTTT. The translation is CASSLKTASGHSTDTQYF.